These 10 T cell receptor beta chains came from one sample sequenced in a study of cytomegalovirus exposure and HLA in healthy donors. 13 Jbeta primers and 60 Vbeta primers were used for the PCR. Profiling relied on immunoSEQ multiplex PCR, and the TCRdb table lists in-frame clones only, not all of them. The table records about 110,000 clones, under 85% of them present only once. The sequenced material came from PBMCs. The receptors derive from a woman aged 45 to 65 in good health and CMV-seropositive.

The gene calls are TRBV7-8 and TRBJ1-2; 7 nucleotides agree with TRBD1. The CDR3 contains 13 residues. The germline CDR1 and CDR2 sequences are SGHVS and FQNEAQ. With V trimmed by 4 bases and J by 4 bases, 3 bases remained unmatched. CDR3 nucleotides: TGTGCCAGCAGCTCACCAGGGGGCTATGGCTACACCTTC. Protein sequence: CASSSPGGYGYTF.

Regarding this clone: Its ends do not fully match the called genes, so a read error is possible. The chain is built from TRBV7-9 and TRBJ2-1; 7 positions agree with TRBD2. The CDR3 runs 14 residues. Germline CDR1 is SEHNR and CDR2 is FQNEAQ (reference sequence). CDR3 loop: CASSSWLAANKQFF. Written as DNA, the CDR3 is TGTGCCAGCAGCTCCTGGCTAGCGGCCAATAAGCAGTTCTTC. The variable domain in full, with the rest retrieved from reference TRBV7-9 and TRBJ2-1, is DTGVSQNPRHKITKRGQNVTFRCDPISEHNRLYWYRQTLGQGPEFLTYFQNEAQLEKSRLLSDRFSAERPKGSFSTLEIQRTEQGDSAMYLCASSSWLAANKQFFGPGTRLTVL.

The chain combines TRBV11-1 with TRBJ2-7, with 8 positions matching TRBD1. From germline, CDR1 is SGHAT and CDR2 FQDESV (reference sequence). The J segment lost 2 bases and the V segment lost 5 bases, leaving 5 bases of the junction unmatched. The CDR3 contains 14 residues. CDR3 loop: CASSPRTGPYEQYF. The CDR3 region has the DNA TGTGCCAGCAGCCCAAGGACAGGGCCCTACGAGCAGTACTTC.

V gene TRBV12-5 combines with J gene TRBJ2-2; 9 nucleotides align to TRBD1. With V trimmed by 5 bases and J by 4 bases, 11 bases remained unmatched. Germline lookup yields CDR1 LGHNT and CDR2 FRNRAP. The CDR3 runs 17 residues. The CDR3 sequence is CASGITSGTGFTGELFF. CDR3 in DNA: TGTGCTAGTGGTATCACCTCCGGGACAGGGTTCACCGGGGAGCTGTTTTTT.

The chain employs TRBV27 and TRBJ2-1, with TRBD2 identical over 7 bases. CDR1 MNHEY and CDR2 SMNVEV come from the germline V gene (reference sequence). There are 15 residues in the CDR3. V shed 7 bases and J 6 bases; nucleotides not matched to a gene: 12. CDR3 DNA: TGTGCCAGCACCCAGTGGGGGGGAGTGAGCAATGAGCAGTTCTTC. It is translated as CASTQWGGVSNEQFF.

This clone was seen once. The chain joins TRBV27 to TRBJ2-5, with D possibly TRBD2 on 6 matching bases. Germline V gives CDR1 MNHEY, CDR2 SMNVEV (reference sequence). V was trimmed by 8 bases and J by 5 bases, leaving 18 bases between them. This CDR3 region has 14 residues. CDR3 DNA: TGTGCCAGCTCTCTTTCCCCCCGGGGGGAGACCCAGTACTTC. It is translated as CASSLSPRGETQYF.

This clone has just a few counts. The DNA for the CDR3 is TGTGCCAGCAGCTTGGACAGGGCAAGATACGAGCAGTACTTC. It specifies CASSLDRARYEQYF. The J gene is TRBJ2-7, the V gene TRBV7-9; 8 bases line up with TRBD1. Trimming took 3 bases from V and 4 from J; bases not matched to a gene: 5. The CDR3 loop spans 14 amino acids. Germline CDR1 reads SEHNR; CDR2 reads FQNEAQ (reference sequence). The whole variable domain, filled in from reference TRBV7-9 and TRBJ2-7, reads DTGVSQNPRHKITKRGQNVTFRCDPISEHNRLYWYRQTLGQGPEFLTYFQNEAQLEKSRLLSDRFSAERPKGSFSTLEIQRTEQGDSAMYLCASSLDRARYEQYFGPGTRLTVT.

V usage is TRBV10-3 and J usage is TRBJ1-1; the match to TRBD1 covers 7 bases. Unmatched junction bases numbered 4, after V lost 0 bases and J lost 0 bases. Per germline, CDR1 ENHRY and CDR2 SYGVKD. CDR3 size: 16 residues. CDR3 amino acids: CAISESEGGLNTEAFF. CDR3 nucleotide sequence: TGTGCCATCAGTGAGTCTGAAGGGGGCCTGAACACTGAAGCTTTCTTT.

The rearrangement uses TRBV7-6 and TRBJ2-2, with D maybe TRBD2 (5 bases). The CDR3 consists of 12 residues. Trimming took 6 bases from V and 6 from J, leaving 8 bases between them. Germline CDR1 is SGHVS and CDR2 is FNYEAQ. The CDR3 spells CASSPLAGELFF. In DNA, the CDR3 is TGTGCCAGCAGTCCACTAGCCGGGGAGCTGTTTTTT.

This rearrangement joins TRBV7-9 to TRBJ1-1, with D unresolved. The CDR3 totals 14 residues. V was pared by 2 bases and J by 0 bases, with 7 bases between. Germline V gene lookup returns CDR1 SEHNR and CDR2 FQNEAQ (reference sequence). The CDR3 loop reads CASSLSGLNTEAFF. CDR3 nucleotides: TGTGCCAGCAGCTTATCTGGGCTGAACACTGAAGCTTTCTTT.